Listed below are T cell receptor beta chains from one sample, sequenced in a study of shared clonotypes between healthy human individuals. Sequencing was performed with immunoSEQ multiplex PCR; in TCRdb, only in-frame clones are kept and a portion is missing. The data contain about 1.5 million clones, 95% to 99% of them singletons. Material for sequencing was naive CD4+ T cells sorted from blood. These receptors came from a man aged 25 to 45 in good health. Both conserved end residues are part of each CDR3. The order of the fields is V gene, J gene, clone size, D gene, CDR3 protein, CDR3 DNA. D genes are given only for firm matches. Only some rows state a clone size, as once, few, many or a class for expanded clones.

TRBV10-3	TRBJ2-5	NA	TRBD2	CAISTSGSQETQYF	TGTGCCATCAGTACTAGCGGGAGCCAAGAGACCCAGTACTTC
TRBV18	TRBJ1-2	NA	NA	CASSPPGGLPGYTF	TGTGCCAGCTCACCACCGGGGGGCCTTCCTGGCTACACCTTC
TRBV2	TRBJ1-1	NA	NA	CASSEFSPPNTEAFF	TGTGCCAGCAGTGAGTTCAGCCCCCCGAACACTGAAGCTTTCTTT
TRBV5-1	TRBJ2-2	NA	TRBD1	CASSSTGGSGELFF	TGCGCCAGCAGCTCGACAGGGGGCTCCGGGGAGCTGTTTTTT
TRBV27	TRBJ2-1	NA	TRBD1	CASSAPTGQTYNEQFF	TGTGCCAGCAGTGCACCTACGGGACAGACCTACAATGAGCAGTTCTTC
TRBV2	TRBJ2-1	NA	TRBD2	CASSEALAGGYNEQFF	TGTGCCAGCAGTGAAGCGCTAGCGGGAGGCTACAATGAGCAGTTCTTC
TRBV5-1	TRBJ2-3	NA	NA	CASSLVSLAQPRGTDTQYF	TGCGCCAGCAGCTTGGTTAGCTTAGCCCAACCCAGAGGCACAGATACGCAGTATTTT
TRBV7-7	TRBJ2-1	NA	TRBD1	CASSLAWTGSSYNEQFF	TGTGCTAGCAGCTTAGCGTGGACAGGGAGCTCCTACAATGAGCAGTTCTTC
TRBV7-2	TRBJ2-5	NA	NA	CASSHRETQYF	TGTGCCAGCAGCCATCGGGAGACCCAGTACTTC
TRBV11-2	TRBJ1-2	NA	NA	CASRPIRDNANYGYTF	TGTGCCAGCAGACCGATCCGGGACAACGCTAACTATGGCTACACCTTC
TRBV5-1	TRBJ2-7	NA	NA	CSRLQLADEISYEQYF	TGCTCAAGGCTCCAGTTAGCGGATGAGATCTCCTACGAGCAGTACTTC
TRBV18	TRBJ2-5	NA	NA	CASSPGGGYQETQYF	TGTGCCAGCTCACCCGGTGGCGGGTATCAAGAGACCCAGTACTTC
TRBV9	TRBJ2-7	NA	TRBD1	CASSVGDRVLEQYF	TGTGCCAGCAGCGTAGGGGACAGGGTTTTAGAGCAGTACTTC
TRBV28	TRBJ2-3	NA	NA	CASSEWSDTQYF	TGTGCCAGCAGTGAGTGGTCCGATACGCAGTATTTT
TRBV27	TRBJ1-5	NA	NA	CASSLRIQVRTGNQPQHF	TGTGCCAGCAGTTTAAGAATACAGGTTCGAACGGGGAATCAGCCCCAGCATTTT
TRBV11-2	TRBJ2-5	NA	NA	CASSLPGERAETQYF	TGTGCCAGCAGTCTCCCCGGCGAGCGAGCAGAGACCCAGTACTTC
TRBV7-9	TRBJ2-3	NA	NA	CASSWEGDTDTQYF	TGTGCCAGCAGCTGGGAGGGGGACACAGATACGCAGTATTTT
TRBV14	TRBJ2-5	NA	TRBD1	CASSPLPQGARETQYF	TGTGCCAGCAGCCCCCTGCCGCAGGGGGCTCGAGAGACCCAGTACTTC
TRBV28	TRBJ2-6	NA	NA	CASTLGLSGPGANVLTF	TGTGCCAGCACCCTAGGGCTCAGCGGGCCTGGGGCCAACGTCCTGACTTTC
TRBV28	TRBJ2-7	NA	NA	CASSLGGGGLEQYF	TGTGCCAGCAGCCTAGGGGGAGGGGGTCTCGAGCAGTACTTC
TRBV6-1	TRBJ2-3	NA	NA	CASSSPRADTQYF	TGTGCCAGCAGTTCTCCGAGGGCAGATACGCAGTATTTT
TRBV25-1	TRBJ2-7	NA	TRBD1	CASSESGGQGIEQYF	TGTGCCAGCAGTGAAAGTGGGGGACAGGGTATCGAGCAGTACTTC
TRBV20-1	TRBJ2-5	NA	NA	CSANLEETQYF	TGCAGTGCCAACCTTGAAGAGACCCAGTACTTC
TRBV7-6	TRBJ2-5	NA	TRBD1	CASSPQGGRGYQETQYF	TGTGCCAGCAGCCCCCAAGGCGGCAGGGGGTACCAAGAGACCCAGTACTTC
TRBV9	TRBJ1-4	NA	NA	CASSGVTTNEKLFF	TGTGCCAGCAGCGGGGTTACAACTAATGAAAAACTGTTTTTT
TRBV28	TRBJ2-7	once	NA	CASSLSGGPGYEQYF	TGTGCCAGCAGTTTGTCCGGAGGGCCGGGCTACGAGCAGTACTTC
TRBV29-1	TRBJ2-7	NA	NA	CSALKGRGEQYF	TGCAGCGCCCTGAAGGGGCGTGGAGAGCAGTACTTC
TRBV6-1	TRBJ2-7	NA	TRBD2	CASSALGRTQTYEQYF	TGTGCCAGCAGTGCCCTCGGGAGGACGCAGACCTACGAGCAGTACTTC
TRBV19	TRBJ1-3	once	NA	CASTPRTVGNTIYF	TGTGCCAGTACCCCAAGGACAGTTGGAAACACCATATATTTT
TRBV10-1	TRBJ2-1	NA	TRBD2	CASSESGLAGSEFF	TGCGCCAGCAGTGAGTCCGGACTAGCGGGATCCGAGTTCTTC
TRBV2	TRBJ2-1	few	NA	CASSEAEGTEQFF	TGTGCCAGCAGTGAAGCAGAGGGTACTGAGCAGTTCTTC
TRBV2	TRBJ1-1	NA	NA	CASVGRASFTEAFF	TGTGCCAGCGTGGGGAGGGCTTCTTTCACTGAAGCTTTCTTT
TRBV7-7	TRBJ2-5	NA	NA	CASSWRDGQETQYF	TGTGCCAGCAGTTGGAGGGACGGACAAGAGACCCAGTACTTC
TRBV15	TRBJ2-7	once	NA	CATAMGAYEQYF	TGTGCCACCGCTATGGGGGCCTACGAGCAGTACTTC
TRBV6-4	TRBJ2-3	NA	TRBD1	CASSQGAGTDTQYF	TGTGCCAGCAGTCAGGGGGCCGGCACAGATACGCAGTATTTT
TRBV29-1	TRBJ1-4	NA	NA	CSVSPTNEKLFF	TGCAGCGTTTCTCCTACCAATGAAAAACTGTTTTTT
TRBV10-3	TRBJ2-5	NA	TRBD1	CAISPGTGVATQYF	TGTGCCATCAGTCCCGGGACAGGGGTTGCGACCCAGTACTTC
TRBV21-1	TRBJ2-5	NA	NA	CASAQTAADKLETQYF	TGTGCCAGCGCCCAAACAGCAGCGGATAAATTGGAGACCCAGTACTTC
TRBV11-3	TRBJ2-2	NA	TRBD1	CASSSDTRGRTGELFF	TGTGCCAGCAGCTCAGATACTAGGGGGCGCACCGGGGAGCTGTTTTTT
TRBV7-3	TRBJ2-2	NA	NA	CASSPDTGELFF	TGTGCCAGCAGCCCCGACACCGGGGAGCTGTTTTTT
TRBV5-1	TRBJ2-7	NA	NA	CASSAGQKIYEQYF	TGCGCCAGCAGCGCGGGACAGAAAATCTACGAGCAGTACTTC
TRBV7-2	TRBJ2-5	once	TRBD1	CASSFDRGRETQYF	TGTGCCAGCAGCTTTGACAGGGGGCGAGAGACCCAGTACTTC
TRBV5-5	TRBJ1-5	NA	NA	CASSFQGSQPQHF	TGTGCCAGCAGCTTTCAGGGCAGCCAGCCCCAGCATTTT
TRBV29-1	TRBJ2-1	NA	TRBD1	CSVVFRDRGGLAGVYNEQFF	TGCAGCGTTGTCTTTCGGGACAGGGGGGGACTAGCAGGAGTCTACAATGAGCAGTTCTTC
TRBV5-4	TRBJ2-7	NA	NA	CASSLEGVVGEQYF	TGTGCCAGCAGCTTGGAAGGGGTCGTTGGGGAGCAGTACTTC
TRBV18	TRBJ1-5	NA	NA	CASSPLSDSNQPQHF	TGTGCCAGCTCACCTTTAAGTGATAGCAATCAGCCCCAGCATTTT
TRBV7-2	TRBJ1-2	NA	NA	CASSPRLGAPDYGYTF	TGTGCCAGCAGCCCGCGTTTGGGGGCCCCTGACTATGGCTACACCTTC